The clone carrying this T cell receptor (beta chain) appeared a single time. In the naive CD8 group, cells lacked CD45RO and were positively selected for CCR7, so terminally differentiated effector memory CD45RA+ cells were left out. Germline V CDR1 and CDR2: MDHEN, SYDVKM. The V end was cut by 5 bases, the J end by 0 bases, with 5 bases between. There are 12 residues in the CDR3. Measured with immunoSEQ multiplex PCR; TCRdb has only the in-frame clones, and not every one. The sample has hundreds of thousands of clones, over 90% seen once. The data are from a study of shared clonotypes between healthy human individuals.

This TCR was sampled from a man aged 25 to 40 in good health. This chain links TRBV28 with TRBJ2-7; D is unresolved. Input material: naive CD8+ T cells sorted from blood. The CDR3 nucleotides are TGTGCCAGCAGTGCCCACTCCTACGAGCAGTACTTC. It specifies CASSAHSYEQYF. Together with reference TRBV28 and TRBJ2-7, the CDR3 gives the full variable domain: DVKVTQSSRYLVKRTGEKVFLECVQDMDHENMFWYRQDPGLGLRLIYFSYDVKMKEKGDIPEGYSVSREKKERFSLILESASTNQTSMYLCASSAHSYEQYFGPGTRLTVT.